The text below deals with one TCR beta chain. Repertoires were generated with immunoSEQ multiplex PCR, while TCRdb's copy carries only in-frame clones and drops some. The table lists about 120,000 clones, 75% to 90% of them singletons. This entry comes from a study of blood T cell repertoires in COVID-19. Trimming took 3 bases from V and 5 from J, leaving 13 bases between them. The CDR3 sequence is 14 residues long. Per the germline V gene, CDR1 is SGHKS and CDR2 is YYEKEE (reference sequence). The clonotype was recovered from a man aged 65 to 79 with active or convalescent COVID-19. The J gene is TRBJ2-3, the V gene TRBV5-5; maybe TRBD2 (5 bases). Specimen: peripheral blood. The CDR3 DNA follows: TGTGCCAGCAGCTCCGGACTGCCCTTAGATACGCAGTATTTT. It yields the protein CASSSGLPLDTQYF.